The 27 T cell receptor beta chains below were found in one sample sequenced in a study of T cells in Graves' hyperthyroidism and ophthalmopathy (dated by TCRdb to about 2019). The library was made by multiplex PCR. TCRdb records Illumina HiSeq 2000 as the sequencer. Amplification of TCR beta CDR3 regions was carried out from RNA transcripts. The first round of RT-PCR for the TCR CDR3 was performed with the HTBI primer set and the Qiagen OneStep RT-PCR kit. Starting from the raw public reads, TCRdb applied fastp trimming at Q25, assembled clones with MiXCR and retained in-frame beta chains. Rows are unified per CDR3 protein, each entry keeping the most common DNA and genes. Here the sample has hundreds of thousands of distinct CDR3 sequences; 14% to 15% occur a single time. 32% of the sample is in the top ten clones. Sequences were obtained from blood. The receptors were gathered from a woman aged 25 to 39 with Graves' hyperthyroidism.

The chain is built from TRBV19 and TRBJ2-7, with 9 positions matching TRBD1. Trimming took 5 bases from V and 2 from J; bases not matched to a gene: 7. This CDR3 has 15 amino acids. Germline-derived CDR1 and CDR2 are LNHDA and SQIVND (reference sequence). The CDR3 region has the DNA TGTGCCAGTAGTCCCGGGACAGGGCTAACCTACGAGCAGTACTTC. Protein: CASSPGTGLTYEQYF.

In this sample, this clonotype turned up a few times. The chain recombines TRBV30 with TRBJ1-6; D unclear. The CDR3 covers 12 residues. Germline V gene data show CDR1 as GTSNPN and CDR2 as SVGIG (reference sequence). Trimming left V 0 bases short and J 10 bases short, with 7 bases between. The chain's CDR3 is CAWSVQGSPLHF. In nucleotides, the CDR3 is TGTGCCTGGAGTGTACAAGGGTCACCCCTCCACTTT.

This clonotype came up many times. The rearrangement joins TRBV28 to TRBJ2-7; D possibly corresponds to TRBD2 (6 bases). Germline V gene lookup returns CDR1 MDHEN and CDR2 SYDVKM. The CDR3 consists of 16 residues. The V end was cut by 5 bases, the J end by 7 bases, with 24 bases between. The CDR3 bases are TGTGCCAGCAGTCCGCTACGGGAGCGAGGGAGGTATGAGCAGTACTTC. This codes for CASSPLRERGRYEQYF.

This clonotype appeared many times. J is TRBJ1-3 and V is TRBV28; D is ambiguous. This CDR3 contains 12 residues. Per the germline V gene, CDR1 is MDHEN and CDR2 is SYDVKM. V shed 5 bases and J shed 7 bases, with 9 bases lying between them. In DNA form, the CDR3 reads TGTGCCAGCAGTACCCAATCGAACACCATATATTTT. Its translation: CASSTQSNTIYF.

This clonotype appeared many times. The rearrangement joins TRBV5-1 to TRBJ1-1; 8 bases agree with TRBD1. CDR1 and CDR2 from the germline V gene are SGHRS and YFSETQ. CDR3 size: 14 residues. V lost 3 bases to trimming and J lost 5 bases; unmatched junction nucleotides: 6. The CDR3 region has the DNA TGCGCCAGCAGCTCCGGACAGGGTGGGACTGAAGCTTTCTTT. Translation: CASSSGQGGTEAFF. The full variable domain, in which reference TRBV5-1 and TRBJ1-1 provide the parts outside the CDR3, is KAGVTQTPRYLIKTRGQQVTLSCSPISGHRSVSWYQQTPGQGLQFLFEYFSETQRNKGNFPGRFSGRQFSNSRSEMNVSTLELGDSALYLCASSSGQGGTEAFFGQGTRLTVV.

There are a few counts of this clonotype. The genes are TRBV6-1 and TRBJ2-5, with 8 bases identical to TRBD2. Germline CDR1 MNHNS, CDR2 SASEGT. The CDR3 is 14 amino acids. Trimming cost V 2 bases and J 4 bases; bases outside gene matches: 3. CDR3 sequence reads: CASSEIRGGETQYF. The CDR3 coding sequence is TGTGCCAGCAGTGAAATACGGGGGGGAGAGACCCAGTACTTC.

The chain recombines TRBV20-1 with TRBJ2-3, with D possibly TRBD1 on 6 matching bases. Trimming left V 0 bases short and J 0 bases short, with 10 bases between. There are 15 residues in the CDR3. Germline values: CDR1 DFQATT, CDR2 SNEGSKA (reference sequence). As DNA, the CDR3 is TGCAGTGCTAGAGAGGGCAGGGGTAGCACAGATACGCAGTATTTT. Translating gives CSAREGRGSTDTQYF.

This clonotype was seen once. A read error may be the cause here, since a much bigger clone is one base away. The chain carries TRBV12-5 and TRBJ2-2; no clear D gene. Germline values: CDR1 LGHNT, CDR2 FRNRAP. The CDR3 extends over 17 amino acids. The germline V and J ends were trimmed by 5 bases and 2 bases, with 18 bases remaining between them. The CDR3 sequence: CASGPYAVPTNTGELFF. As DNA, the CDR3 is TGTGCTAGTGGTCCCTACGCGGTCCCTACAAACACCGGGGAGCTGTTTTTT.

With regard to this clonotype: This clone may be a read error of a much larger clone one base away. The chain couples TRBV28 to TRBJ2-7; 7 bases line up with TRBD2. Germline lookup yields CDR1 MDHEN and CDR2 SYDVKM. This CDR3 contains 13 residues. Trimming cost V 7 bases and J 4 bases; bases outside gene matches: 7. The CDR3 DNA is TGTGCCAGCATCAGAGCGGGATCATACGAGCAGTACTTC. Its protein is CASIRAGSYEQYF. The full variable domain, completed using reference TRBV28 and TRBJ2-7, is DVKVTQSSRYLVKRTGEKVFLECVQDMDHENMFWYRQDPGLGLRLIYFSYDVKMKEKGDIPEGYSVSREKKERFSLILESASTNQTSMYLCASIRAGSYEQYFGPGTRLTVT.

The sample holds many counts of this clonotype. The chain has TRBV27 and TRBJ2-5; D is possibly TRBD1 (6 bases). Germline CDR1 and CDR2: MNHEY and SMNVEV (reference sequence). The CDR3 runs 15 residues. V gave up 4 bases and J gave up 3 bases, with 15 bases separating them. In DNA form, the CDR3 reads TGTGCCAGCAGTTCAACAGGGTTGGGGGAAGAGACCCAGTACTTC. Protein sequence: CASSSTGLGEETQYF.

The table lists this clonotype with a few counts. The genes are TRBV4-1 and TRBJ1-5, with D tentatively TRBD1 (6 bases). CDR1 MGHRA and CDR2 YSYEKL come from the germline V gene. The CDR3 extends over 15 amino acids. The ends were cut back, 4 bases at V and 0 bases at J, with 10 bases in the middle. The DNA of the CDR3 is TGCGCCAGCAGCCCTGGACAGAGTAGCAATCAGCCCCAGCATTTT. Its translation is CASSPGQSSNQPQHF.

V and J are TRBV12-3 or TRBV12-4 and TRBJ2-2, with D possibly matching TRBD2 (5 bases). The CDR3 spans 15 residues. V was pared by 3 bases and J by 6 bases, with 14 bases between. The CDR3 spells CASSFLGVGAGELFF. The DNA for the CDR3 is TGTGCCAGCAGTTTCTTGGGAGTCGGTGCCGGGGAGCTGTTTTTT.

This clonotype was recorded many times. The chain uses TRBV11-2 and TRBJ2-1; D possibly corresponds to TRBD1 (6 bases). The V gene's germline CDR1 is SGHAT and CDR2 FQNNGV. V was pared by 5 bases and J by 9 bases, with 11 bases between. The CDR3 sequence is 12 residues long. The CDR3 loop reads CASSRDRSEQFF. CDR3 nucleotides: TGTGCCAGCAGCCGTGACAGGAGTGAGCAGTTCTTC.

The table lists this clonotype with many counts. The J gene is TRBJ2-1, the V gene TRBV20-1; 10 bases are shared with TRBD2. The germline CDR1 and CDR2 sequences are DFQATT and SNEGSKA (reference sequence). The trim removed 1 base at V and 9 bases at J, leaving 6 bases unmatched. This CDR3 spans 14 amino acids. The CDR3 region is CSARGRAGGVEQFF. The CDR3 DNA sequence: TGCAGTGCTAGAGGGAGAGCGGGGGGGGTTGAGCAGTTCTTC.

There are a few counts of this clonotype. The V call is TRBV12-3 or TRBV12-4, the J call TRBJ2-5; D ambiguous. The germline V and J ends were trimmed by 6 bases and 5 bases, with 13 bases remaining between them. CDR3 length: 13 amino acids. For the CDR3, the DNA is TGTGCCAGCAGCCGCCGGAGTGTGGAGACCCAGTACTTC. Its protein is CASSRRSVETQYF.

V usage is TRBV4-1 and J usage is TRBJ2-7; possibly TRBD1 for D (6 bases). The CDR3 has 15 residues. V gave up 1 base and J gave up 7 bases, with 17 bases separating them. Per germline, CDR1 MGHRA and CDR2 YSYEKL. The CDR3 nucleotides read TGCGCCAGCAGCCAAGGGGTACAGGGTCCGGGGGAGCAGTACTTC. Its translation is CASSQGVQGPGEQYF.

On this clonotype: This may be a read error: a much more frequent sequence differs by one nucleotide. CDR3 protein: CASSAGTAPYGYTF. CDR3 coding DNA: TGTGCCAGCAGTGCCGGGACAGCACCCTATGGCTACACCTTC. This sequence joins TRBV28 and TRBJ1-2; 7 nucleotides line up with TRBD1. The ends lost 5 bases at V and 4 bases at J; junction bases unmatched: 7. The CDR3 length is 14 residues. Germline CDR1 reads MDHEN; CDR2 reads SYDVKM.

The table lists this clonotype with a few counts. This rearrangement joins TRBV6-1 to TRBJ2-3; D unresolved. Per germline, CDR1 MNHNS and CDR2 SASEGT. The CDR3 extends over 15 amino acids. The V end lost 2 bases, the J end lost 2 bases, and 11 bases lay between the germline ends. CDR3 region: CASSERSGLTDTQYF. As DNA, the CDR3 is TGTGCCAGCAGTGAAAGGTCAGGCCTCACAGATACGCAGTATTTT.

On this clonotype itself: This may arise from a read error, as a much more abundant clone is one base away. J is TRBJ1-5 and V is TRBV6-1; D gene unclear. Germline CDR1 and CDR2: MNHNS and SASEGT. The CDR3 loop spans 14 amino acids. V was shortened by 4 bases and J by 3 bases, with 10 bases between the two germline ends. The DNA for the CDR3 is TGTGCCAGCAGTGGAGTCCAGCCCAATCAGCCCCAGCATTTT. This encodes CASSGVQPNQPQHF.

The genes are TRBV5-5 and TRBJ1-4; TRBD1 matches 7 bases. The CDR3 consists of 16 residues. V lost 4 bases and J lost 2; bases outside the gene matches: 8. The germline V gene encodes CDR1 SGHKS and CDR2 YYEKEE (reference sequence). The CDR3 reads CASSPGQVGTNEKLFF. CDR3 DNA: TGTGCCAGCAGCCCAGGACAGGTTGGGACTAATGAAAAACTGTTTTTT.

Details on this clonotype: Mismatch with germline at one junction end may stem from a read error. CDR3 DNA: TGTGCCGGCAGCCTCCTCAATCAGCCCCAGCATTTT. Translated: CAGSLLNQPQHF. The chain joins TRBV7-2 to TRBJ1-5; D is ambiguous. Germline V lookup: CDR1 SGHTA, CDR2 FQGNSA. The CDR3 contains 12 residues.

In this sample, this clonotype turned up a few times. The V and J genes are TRBV6-1 and TRBJ2-7; tentative D call: TRBD2 (6 bases). The V end lost 5 bases, the J end lost 5 bases, and 19 bases lay between the germline ends. CDR1 and CDR2 from the germline V gene are MNHNS and SASEGT. This CDR3 has 15 amino acids. The CDR3 is CASSLRWGDRDEQYF. As DNA, the CDR3 is TGTGCCAGCAGTCTCCGTTGGGGGGACCGCGACGAGCAGTACTTC.

This clonotype was detected many times. The chain joins TRBV20-1 to TRBJ2-1, with TRBD2 matching over 11 bases. The CDR3 has 17 residues. The germline gives CDR1 DFQATT, CDR2 SNEGSKA (reference sequence). Trimming cost V 1 base and J 7 bases; bases outside gene matches: 12. This CDR3 is CSARGESSGRTRNEQFF. The CDR3 bases are TGCAGTGCTAGAGGGGAATCTAGCGGGAGGACAAGAAATGAGCAGTTCTTC.

This clonotype was picked up many times. The chain carries TRBV2 and TRBJ2-7; TRBD2 agrees at 8 bases. Germline V gives CDR1 SNHLY, CDR2 FYNNEI. The length of the CDR3 is 15 residues. After removal of 6 bases from V and 6 bases from J, the junction contained 13 bases not matched to a gene. Written as DNA, the CDR3 is TGTGCCAGCAGGCGAGGGCTAGCGGGTCTCGGCGAGCAGTACTTC. Translating gives CASRRGLAGLGEQYF.

This clonotype appeared once. The rearrangement links TRBV5-1 to TRBJ2-2, with D possibly TRBD2 on 5 matching bases. Trimming removed 0 bases from V and 4 bases from J, with 10 bases in between. Germline V CDR1 and CDR2: SGHRS, YFSETQ. The CDR3 has 15 residues. CDR3 sequence (DNA): TGCGCCAGCAGCTTGGGAGCGGAACTCACCGGGGAGCTGTTTTTT. This encodes CASSLGAELTGELFF.

The V and J genes are TRBV9 and TRBJ2-6; D is uncertain. Germline-derived CDR1 and CDR2 are SGDLS and YYNGEE. This CDR3 is 15 amino acids long. V lost 4 bases and J lost 2, with 10 bases in between. CDR3 in amino acids: CASSPPSAGANVLTF. CDR3 DNA: TGTGCCAGCAGCCCCCCGAGCGCTGGGGCCAACGTCCTGACTTTC. Complete variable domain (other parts from reference TRBV9 and TRBJ2-6): DSGVTQTPKHLITATGQRVTLRCSPRSGDLSVYWYQQSLDQGLQFLIQYYNGEERAKGNILERFSAQQFPDLHSELNLSSLELGDSALYFCASSPPSAGANVLTFGAGSRLTVL.

The chain employs TRBV29-1 and TRBJ2-3; D may correspond to TRBD1 or TRBD2 (7 bases each). Trimming left V 8 bases short and J 2 bases short, with 17 bases between. The CDR3 sequence is 14 residues long. The germline gives CDR1 SQVTM, CDR2 ANQGSEA. CDR3 sequence (DNA): TGCAGCCACCAGGGGGGGGCGCCCACAGATACGCAGTATTTT. It translates to CSHQGGAPTDTQYF.